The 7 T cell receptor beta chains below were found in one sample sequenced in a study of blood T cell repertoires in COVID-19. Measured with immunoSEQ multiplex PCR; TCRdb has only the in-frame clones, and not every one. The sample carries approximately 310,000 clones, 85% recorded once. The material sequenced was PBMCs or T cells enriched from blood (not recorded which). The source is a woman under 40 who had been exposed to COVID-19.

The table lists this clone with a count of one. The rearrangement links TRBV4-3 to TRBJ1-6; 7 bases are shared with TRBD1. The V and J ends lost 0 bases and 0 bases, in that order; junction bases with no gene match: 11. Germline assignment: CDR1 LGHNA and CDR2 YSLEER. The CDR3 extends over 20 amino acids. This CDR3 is CASSQDRLTGASSYNSPLHF. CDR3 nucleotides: TGCGCCAGCAGCCAAGACCGCCTTACAGGGGCGAGCTCCTATAATTCACCCCTCCACTTT.

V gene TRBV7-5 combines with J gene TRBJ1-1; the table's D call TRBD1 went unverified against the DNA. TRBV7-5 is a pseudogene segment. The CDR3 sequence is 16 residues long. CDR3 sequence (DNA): TGTGTCAGAAGCCACAGGACAGGGGAGGGGAACACTGAAGCTTTCTTT. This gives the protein CVRSHRTGEGNTEAFF.

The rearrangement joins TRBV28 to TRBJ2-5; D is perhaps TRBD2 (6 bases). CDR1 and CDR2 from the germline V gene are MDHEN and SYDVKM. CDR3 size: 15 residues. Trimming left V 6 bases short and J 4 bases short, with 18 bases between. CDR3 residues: CASRPEGHWGETQYF. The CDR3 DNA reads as TGTGCCAGCAGACCGGAGGGGCATTGGGGAGAGACCCAGTACTTC.

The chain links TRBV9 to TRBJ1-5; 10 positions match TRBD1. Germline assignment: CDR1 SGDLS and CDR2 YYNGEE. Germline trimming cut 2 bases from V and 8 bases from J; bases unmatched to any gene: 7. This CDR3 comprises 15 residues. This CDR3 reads CASSVGQGVVEPQHF. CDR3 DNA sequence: TGTGCCAGCAGCGTCGGACAGGGGGTCGTGGAGCCCCAGCATTTT.

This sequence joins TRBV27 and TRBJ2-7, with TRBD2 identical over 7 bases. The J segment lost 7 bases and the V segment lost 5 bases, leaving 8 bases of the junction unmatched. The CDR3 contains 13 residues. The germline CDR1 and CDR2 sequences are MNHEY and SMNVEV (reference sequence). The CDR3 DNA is TGTGCCAGCAGTCTATTCTCCGGGGGGGAGCAGTACTTC. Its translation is CASSLFSGGEQYF.

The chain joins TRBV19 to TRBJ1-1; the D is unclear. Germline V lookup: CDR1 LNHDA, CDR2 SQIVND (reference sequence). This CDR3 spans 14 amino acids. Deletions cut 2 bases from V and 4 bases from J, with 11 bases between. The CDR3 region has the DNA TGTGCCAGTAGTATAAACCCTTTTAGCACTGAAGCTTTCTTT. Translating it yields CASSINPFSTEAFF.

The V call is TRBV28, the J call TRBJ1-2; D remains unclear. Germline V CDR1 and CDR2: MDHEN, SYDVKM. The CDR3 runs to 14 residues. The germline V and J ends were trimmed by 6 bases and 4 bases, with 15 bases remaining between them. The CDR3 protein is CASRSNSNLYGYTF. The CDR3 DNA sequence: TGTGCCAGCAGGTCGAATAGCAACCTCTATGGCTACACCTTC.